A single sample gave rise to the 3 T cell receptor beta chains below, sequenced in a study of shared clonotypes between healthy human individuals. TCRdb's copy holds only in-frame clones and misses some; the assay was immunoSEQ multiplex PCR. The table has about 460,000 clones, around 77% seen once. Sequences were obtained from PBMCs. The receptors stem from a woman between 35 and 50 years old in good health. Some clones in this sample may be carry-over from other donors' samples.

This clone was picked up a small number of times. The chain joins TRBV10-3 to TRBJ1-1; no clear D. Per germline, CDR1 ENHRY and CDR2 SYGVKD. The CDR3 extends over 13 amino acids. V lost 6 bases, J lost 4 bases, and 12 bases lay in between. CDR3 region: CAIRLDPSTEAFF. Written as DNA, the CDR3 is TGTGCCATCAGGTTGGATCCTAGCACTGAAGCTTTCTTT.

The chain links TRBV10-3 to TRBJ2-7, with D uncertain. V was pared by 3 bases and J by 6 bases, with 9 bases between. Germline loops: CDR1 ENHRY, CDR2 SYGVKD. The CDR3 contains 12 residues. CDR3 in DNA: TGTGCCATCAGTGATTTCCGCGGCGAGCAGTACTTC. As protein: CAISDFRGEQYF.

This clone occurred a few times. This chain uses TRBV5-8 with TRBJ1-1; 7 positions agree with TRBD1. This CDR3 has 17 amino acids. Germline CDR1 reads SGHTS; CDR2 reads YDEGEE. Unmatched junction bases numbered 10, after V lost 2 bases and J lost 0 bases. CDR3 residues: CASSFVQQGRLNTEAFF. The CDR3 bases are TGTGCCAGCAGCTTCGTGCAACAGGGGCGGCTGAACACTGAAGCTTTCTTT.